A selection of T cell receptor beta chains follows, all from one sample in a study of neoadjuvant anti-PD-1 for oral cavity cancer. Profiled with immunoSEQ multiplex PCR; TCRdb holds only in-frame clones, not every one. The data show 15,000 to 20,000 clones, roughly 66% seen once. The specimen was PBMCs, collected before nivolumab (anti-PD-1) treatment. The receptors shown here come from a person aged 35-79 years with oral cavity squamous cell carcinoma. Each CDR3 is given without its conserved first and last residue.

V: TRBV11-2; J: TRBJ2-7; CDR3: ASSPDPHSYEQY
V: TRBV6-5; J: TRBJ1-1; CDR3: ASSTTEMNTEAF
V: TRBV29-1; J: TRBJ1-4; CDR3: SVEGGDEKLF
V: TRBV7-8; J: TRBJ2-1; CDR3: ASSLAGTGGRNEQF
V: TRBV9; J: TRBJ1-3; CDR3: ASSVEGGTGNTIY
V: TRBV5-1; J: TRBJ2-7; CDR3: ASSLDRERDEQY
V: TRBV7-9; J: TRBJ2-3; CDR3: ASSLASGTSTDTQY
V: TRBV5-4; J: TRBJ2-5; CDR3: ASSPPGTGEETQY
V: TRBV19; J: TRBJ1-2; CDR3: ASNEDRGSYGYT
V: TRBV7-3; J: TRBJ2-3; CDR3: ASSSSTTDTQY
V: TRBV7-2; J: TRBJ2-7; CDR3: ASSWITGTYEQY
V: TRBV16; J: TRBJ1-1; CDR3: ASSPDRAAEAF
V: TRBV27; J: TRBJ1-3; CDR3: ASRPARTGVNTIY
V: TRBV5-6; J: TRBJ1-1; CDR3: ASRARGSNTEAF
V: TRBV19; J: TRBJ2-1; CDR3: ASSITRSNEQF
V: TRBV6-6; J: TRBJ2-7; CDR3: ASCRTSGNYEQY
V: TRBV12-2; J: TRBJ2-7; CDR3: ASRLERNVGRAYEQY
V: TRBV27; J: TRBJ1-1; CDR3: ASSPGLRAVNTEAF
V: TRBV7-7; J: TRBJ2-2; CDR3: ASSPRDTGELF
V: TRBV9; J: TRBJ2-3; CDR3: ASSAQGAVGDTQY
V: TRBV9; J: TRBJ1-1; CDR3: ASSVEILTEAF
V: TRBV6-5; J: TRBJ2-1; CDR3: ASSPPRGRNEQF
V: TRBV5-1; J: TRBJ2-7; CDR3: ASRISGLAGAAGSYEQY
V: TRBV10-1; J: TRBJ1-2; CDR3: ASSESANYGYT
V: TRBV5-6; J: TRBJ2-2; CDR3: ASSPPDHTGELF
V: TRBV13; J: TRBJ2-7; CDR3: ASSTGREQY
V: TRBV11-2; J: TRBJ2-3; CDR3: ASSLGSATDTQY
V: TRBV28; J: TRBJ1-2; CDR3: ASSYQGANYGYT
V: TRBV19; J: TRBJ2-1; CDR3: ASSTPLAGGNNEQF
V: TRBV2; J: TRBJ2-3; CDR3: ASSGLADTQY
V: TRBV27; J: TRBJ1-1; CDR3: ASSLKMIGTEAF
V: TRBV9; J: TRBJ2-1; CDR3: ASSVAGLADYNEQF
V: TRBV9; J: TRBJ1-2; CDR3: ASSVDSSYGYT
V: TRBV5-1; J: TRBJ2-3; CDR3: ASSPGRGTTDTQY
V: TRBV7-8; J: TRBJ1-5; CDR3: ASSLQGGGNQPQH
V: TRBV6-1; J: TRBJ2-3; CDR3: ASSELGTSTDTQY
V: TRBV19; J: TRBJ2-3; CDR3: ASSGRDRGTDTQY
V: TRBV7-3; J: TRBJ2-3; CDR3: ASSLMAGSSDTQY
V: TRBV9; J: TRBJ2-5; CDR3: ASSASGRAWETQY
V: TRBV10-3; J: TRBJ2-7; CDR3: AISGGGQGTYEQY
V: TRBV30; J: TRBJ2-3; CDR3: AWRVPGLAGGLDTQY
V: TRBV7-9; J: TRBJ1-5; CDR3: ASSLGAQTSSNQPQH
V: TRBV5-5; J: TRBJ1-1; CDR3: ASSYYLGVNTEAF
V: TRBV10-2; J: TRBJ2-1; CDR3: ASTQGNEQF
V: TRBV9; J: TRBJ2-3; CDR3: ASSVDGTAKTQY